One T cell receptor beta chain is described in this entry. The data derive from a study of blood T cell repertoires in COVID-19. Measured with immunoSEQ multiplex PCR; TCRdb has only the in-frame clones, and not every one. The table includes around 120,000 clones, around four fifths detected once. The V segment lost 7 bases and the J segment 7 bases; nucleotides outside the gene matches: 6. This CDR3 is built from 13 residues. CDR1 and CDR2 (germline): SGHNT, YYREEE (reference sequence). Sequences were obtained from peripheral blood. The sequence came from a man older than 75 with active or convalescent COVID-19. This rearrangement joins TRBV5-4 to TRBJ2-7; 12 nucleotides match TRBD1. The CDR3 spells CASRGQGAEEQYF. CDR3 nucleotide sequence: TGTGCCAGCCGGGGACAGGGGGCGGAAGAGCAGTACTTC.